Presented here are 13 T cell receptor beta chains from one specimen sequenced in a study of cytomegalovirus exposure and HLA in healthy donors. The PCR made use of 60 Vbeta and 13 Jbeta primers. Using immunoSEQ multiplex PCR, the repertoire was profiled, and TCRdb retains in-frame clones only, with some absent. The sample lists approximately 190,000 clones, roughly 73% occurring once. What was sequenced was PBMCs. Receptor source: a woman aged 25 to 39 in good health and CMV-seropositive.

The chain is built from TRBV7-9 and TRBJ1-1; maybe TRBD1 (6 bases). Trimming removed 1 base at V and 1 base at J, with 13 bases between. CDR1 is SEHNR and CDR2 is FQNEAQ in the germline V gene (reference sequence). The CDR3 extends over 16 amino acids. The CDR3 spells CASSLEVTGPNTEAFF. For the CDR3, the DNA is TGTGCCAGCAGCTTAGAGGTGACAGGCCCGAACACTGAAGCTTTCTTT.

This clone occurred a few times. The chain is built from TRBV7-9 and TRBJ2-7; 11 positions agree with TRBD1. CDR3 length: 16 residues. V lost 5 bases to trimming and J lost 4 bases; unmatched junction nucleotides: 10. The germline gives CDR1 SEHNR, CDR2 FQNEAQ (reference sequence). The CDR3: CASSPIWTGGLYEQYF. DNA of the CDR3: TGTGCCAGCAGCCCGATCTGGACAGGGGGCTTGTACGAGCAGTACTTC.

The CDR3 DNA sequence: TGTGCCAGCAGTTACTCCGTCGGCTACACCTTC. Protein sequence: CASSYSVGYTF. J is TRBJ1-2 and V is TRBV6-6; D call uncertain. This CDR3 contains 11 residues. Germline CDR1 and CDR2: MNHNY and SVGAGI (reference sequence). The V gene lost 0 bases and the J gene lost 8 bases, with 4 bases spanning the gap.

V gene TRBV6-5 combines with J gene TRBJ2-3; tentative D call: TRBD1 (5 bases). The germline V gene has CDR1 MNHEY and CDR2 SVGAGI. The CDR3 runs 14 residues. The V gene lost 6 bases and the J gene lost 4 bases, with 14 bases spanning the gap. The DNA of the CDR3 is TGTGCCAGCAGCCGCCCACAGGCCTCAGATACGCAGTATTTT. Translating gives CASSRPQASDTQYF.

The V gene is TRBV4-2, the J gene TRBJ2-6; 10 nucleotides align to TRBD1. Germline CDR1 LGHNA, CDR2 YNFKEQ. The CDR3 runs to 21 residues. The V segment lost 1 base and the J segment 5 bases; nucleotides outside the gene matches: 17. CDR3 nucleotide sequence: TGTGCCAGCAGCCAAGCCAGGACAGGGGGTGGGACAGGTTTAAGGGCCAACGTCCTGACTTTC. Encoded protein: CASSQARTGGGTGLRANVLTF.

J is TRBJ2-7 and V is TRBV10-1, with TRBD1 matching over 7 bases. J gave up 2 bases and V 3 bases, and 22 bases lay outside the gene matches. CDR1 is WNHNN and CDR2 is SYGVQD in the germline V gene (reference sequence). There are 20 residues in the CDR3. The CDR3 DNA sequence: TGCGCCAGCAGTGACCTAAGGGACAGCCACCTGGGTGCCATCACCTACGAGCAGTACTTC. Encoded protein: CASSDLRDSHLGAITYEQYF.

The rearrangement uses TRBV13 and TRBJ1-2; TRBD1 aligns across 12 bases. This CDR3 comprises 17 residues. J was trimmed by 5 bases and V by 1 base; bases with no gene match: 8. The germline CDR1 and CDR2 sequences are PRHDT and FYEKMQ (reference sequence). The CDR3: CASSLADRDRGHYGYTF. CDR3 coding DNA: TGTGCCAGCAGCTTAGCGGACCGGGACAGGGGGCATTATGGCTACACCTTC.

The J gene is TRBJ1-2, the V gene TRBV5-5; TRBD1 aligns across 8 bases. The length of the CDR3 is 14 residues. V lost 3 bases and J lost 8; bases outside the gene matches: 9. In germline, CDR1 is SGHKS, CDR2 YYEKEE (reference sequence). CDR3 region: CASSSSDRAGGYTF. CDR3 nucleotide sequence: TGTGCCAGCAGCTCCTCGGACAGGGCCGGCGGCTACACCTTC.

This clone appeared a few times. The chain combines TRBV2 with TRBJ2-4, with D maybe TRBD2 (5 bases). This CDR3 has 13 residues. Germline V CDR1 and CDR2: SNHLY, FYNNEI. Trimming left V 4 bases short and J 6 bases short, with 10 bases between. The CDR3, as DNA: TGTGCCAGCAGTGGTTCCAGCGGAAACATTCAGTACTTC. Residues: CASSGSSGNIQYF.

In nucleotides, the CDR3 is TGTGCCAGCAGTGAAAGGGGTTCGGACGATGGCTACACCTTC. Translated: CASSERGSDDGYTF. The chain employs TRBV6-1 and TRBJ1-2; D may be TRBD1 (5 bases). With 2 bases removed from V and 6 bases from J, the gap between germline ends came to 13 bases. Germline V gives CDR1 MNHNS, CDR2 SASEGT. The CDR3 covers 14 residues.

Concerning this clone itself: In the same sample, other DNA sequences code for this CDR3. This chain uses TRBV5-1 with TRBJ1-1, with D unresolved. Trimming shortened V by 2 bases and J by 1 base, and 6 bases separated the two germline ends. CDR3 length: 13 amino acids. From germline, CDR1 is SGHRS and CDR2 YFSETQ. CDR3 sequence reads: CASSFGGNTEAFF. In DNA form, the CDR3 reads TGCGCCAGCAGCTTCGGCGGGAACACTGAAGCTTTCTTT.

This clone was seen once. The chain joins TRBV7-8 to TRBJ2-7; 11 positions agree with TRBD1. CDR3 size: 16 residues. Germline assignment: CDR1 SGHVS and CDR2 FQNEAQ. V gave up 4 bases and J gave up 2 bases; unmatched junction bases: 7. The CDR3 protein is CASSYPAGQGAYEQYF. CDR3 DNA sequence: TGTGCCAGCAGCTACCCAGCGGGACAGGGGGCCTACGAGCAGTACTTC.

The chain recombines TRBV28 with TRBJ1-6, with 8 bases identical to TRBD1. Unmatched junction bases numbered 4, after V lost 5 bases and J lost 4 bases. Germline V gene lookup returns CDR1 MDHEN and CDR2 SYDVKM. The CDR3 runs to 15 residues. The CDR3: CASSGRDRYNSPLHF. As DNA, the CDR3 is TGTGCCAGCAGTGGCCGGGACAGGTATAATTCACCCCTCCACTTT.